This T cell receptor beta chain was sequenced for a study of OX40 agonist ivuxolimab in advanced cancers. Across the whole study: Patients in the trial were receiving intravenous ivuxolimab every 2 weeks, at doses of 0.01 to 10 mg/kg. Dose-escalation subjects each had hepatocellular carcinoma, melanoma, renal cell or head and neck cancer. Of mixed ages from about 23 to 79 and averaging about 56 years, the group was more than 65% male.

With respect to this clone: The antigen remains undetermined.

General observations from the study: Partial responders treated at 0.1-3.0 mg/kg exhibited clonal expansion among the lowest measured.

Only in-frame clones appear in the TCRdb table, and some are missing; sequencing was by immunoSEQ multiplex PCR. The sample yields tens of thousands of clones, around 83% seen once. The CDR3 is 14 amino acids. V gave up 5 bases and J gave up 1 base, with 11 bases separating them. In germline, CDR1 is SNHLY, CDR2 FYNNEI. The sample consisted of CD4+ or CD8+ T cells sorted from blood, taken in a trial of the OX40 agonist ivuxolimab. The chain employs TRBV2 and TRBJ2-5; possible D gene TRBD1, 5 bases. The sequence was obtained from an adult with an advanced solid tumor such as melanoma, head and neck, liver or kidney cancer. The CDR3 DNA follows: TGTGCCAGCAGTTTGACAGATTTCCAAGAGACCCAGTACTTC. It codes for CASSLTDFQETQYF.